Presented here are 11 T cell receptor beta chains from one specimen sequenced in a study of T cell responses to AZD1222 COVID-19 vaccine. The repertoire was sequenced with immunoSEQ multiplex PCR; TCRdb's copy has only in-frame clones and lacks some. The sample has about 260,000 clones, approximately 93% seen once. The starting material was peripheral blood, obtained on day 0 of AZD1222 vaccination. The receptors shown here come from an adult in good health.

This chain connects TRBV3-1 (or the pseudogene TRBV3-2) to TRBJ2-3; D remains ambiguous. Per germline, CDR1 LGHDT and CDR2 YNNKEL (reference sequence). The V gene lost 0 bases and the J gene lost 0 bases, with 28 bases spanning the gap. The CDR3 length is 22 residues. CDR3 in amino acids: CASSQDFPLCARQSTSTDTQYF. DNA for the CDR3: TGTGCCAGCAGCCAAGACTTTCCACTATGTGCCCGACAAAGCACAAGCACAGATACGCAGTATTTT.

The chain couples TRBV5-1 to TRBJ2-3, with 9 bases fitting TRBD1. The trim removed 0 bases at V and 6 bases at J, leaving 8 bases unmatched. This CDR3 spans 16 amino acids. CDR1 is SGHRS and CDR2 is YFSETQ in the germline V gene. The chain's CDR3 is CASSLAGTGSLDTQYF. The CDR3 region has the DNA TGCGCCAGCAGCTTGGCGGGGACAGGGTCCTTGGATACGCAGTATTTT.

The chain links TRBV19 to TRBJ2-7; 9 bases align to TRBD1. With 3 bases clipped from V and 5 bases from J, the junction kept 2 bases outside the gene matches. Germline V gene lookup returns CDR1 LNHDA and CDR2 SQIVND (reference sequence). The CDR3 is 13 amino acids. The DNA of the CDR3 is TGTGCCAGTAGTATCGACAGGGGGGACGAGCAGTACTTC. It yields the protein CASSIDRGDEQYF.

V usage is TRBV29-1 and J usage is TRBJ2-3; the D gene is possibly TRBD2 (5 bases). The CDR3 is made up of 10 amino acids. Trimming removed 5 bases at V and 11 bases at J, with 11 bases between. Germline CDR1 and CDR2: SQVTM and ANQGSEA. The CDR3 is CSVNGNGQYF. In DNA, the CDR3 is TGCAGCGTTAACGGGAATGGGCAGTATTTT.

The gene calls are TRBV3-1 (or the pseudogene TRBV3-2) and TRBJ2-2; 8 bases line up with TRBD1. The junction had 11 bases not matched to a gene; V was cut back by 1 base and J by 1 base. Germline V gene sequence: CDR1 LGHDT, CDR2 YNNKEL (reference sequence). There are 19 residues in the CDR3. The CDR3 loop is CASSQGLGTGQGNTGELFF. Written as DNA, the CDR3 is TGTGCCAGCAGCCAAGGTCTAGGGACAGGACAGGGGAACACCGGGGAGCTGTTTTTT.

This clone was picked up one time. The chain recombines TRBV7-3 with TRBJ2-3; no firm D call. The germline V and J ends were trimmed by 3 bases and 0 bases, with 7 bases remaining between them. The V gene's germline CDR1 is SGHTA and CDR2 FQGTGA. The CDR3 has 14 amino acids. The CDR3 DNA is TGTGCCAGCAGCTTCGGGCGGAGCACAGATACGCAGTATTTT. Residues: CASSFGRSTDTQYF.

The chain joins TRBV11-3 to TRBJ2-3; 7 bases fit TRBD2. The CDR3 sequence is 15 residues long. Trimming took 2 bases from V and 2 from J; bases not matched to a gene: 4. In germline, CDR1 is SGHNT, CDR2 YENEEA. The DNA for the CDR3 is TGTGCCAGCAGCTTAAGCGGGGTTGCCACAGATACGCAGTATTTT. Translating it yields CASSLSGVATDTQYF.

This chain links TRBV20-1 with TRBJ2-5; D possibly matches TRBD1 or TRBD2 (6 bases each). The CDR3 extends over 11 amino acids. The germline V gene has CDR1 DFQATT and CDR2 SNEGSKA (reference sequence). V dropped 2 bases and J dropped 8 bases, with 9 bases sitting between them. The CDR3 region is CSARKGGTQYF. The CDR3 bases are TGCAGTGCTAGAAAGGGGGGAACCCAGTACTTC.

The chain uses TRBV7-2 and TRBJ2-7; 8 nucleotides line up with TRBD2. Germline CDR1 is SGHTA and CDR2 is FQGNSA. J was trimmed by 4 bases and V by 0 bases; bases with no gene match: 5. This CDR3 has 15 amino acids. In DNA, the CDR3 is TGTGCCAGCAGCTTAGCCGGACTAGCCGGGTACGAGCAGTACTTC. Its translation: CASSLAGLAGYEQYF.

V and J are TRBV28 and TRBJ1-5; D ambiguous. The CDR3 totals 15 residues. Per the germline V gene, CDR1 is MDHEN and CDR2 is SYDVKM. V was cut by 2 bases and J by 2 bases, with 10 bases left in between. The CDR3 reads CASSLREQGNQPQHF. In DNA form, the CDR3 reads TGTGCCAGCAGTTTACGGGAACAAGGCAATCAGCCCCAGCATTTT.

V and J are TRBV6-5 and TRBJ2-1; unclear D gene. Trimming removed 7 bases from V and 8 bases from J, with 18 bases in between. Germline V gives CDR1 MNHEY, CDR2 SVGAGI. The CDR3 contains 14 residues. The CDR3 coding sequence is TGTGCCAGCACTCCCCAACTCTTAGCCCATGAGCAGTTCTTC. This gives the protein CASTPQLLAHEQFF.